The rows below give T cell receptor beta chains drawn from one sample of a study of shared clonotypes between healthy human individuals. Clones were read by immunoSEQ multiplex PCR, and TCRdb kept only the in-frame ones, dropping some. Of about 1.1 million clones detected, 60% to 85% appear once; the ten largest clones hold approximately 0.95%. The material sequenced was memory CD4+ T cells from PBMCs. The receptors originated from a man between 18 and 29 years old in good health. Some clones in this sample may be carry-over from other donors' samples. Both conserved end residues are part of each CDR3. D genes are given only for firm matches. The listing skips clone size in some rows; elsewhere it reads once, few, many or a size class.

v_gene: TRBV9; j_gene: TRBJ2-6; d_gene: NA; abundance: many; len: 19; CDR3nt: TGTGCCAGCAGCGTAGACGCCAGGCCGCGAAGCTCTGGGGCCAACGTCCTGACTTTC; CDR3aa: CASSVDARPRSSGANVLTF
v_gene: TRBV7-9; j_gene: TRBJ2-1; d_gene: TRBD2; abundance: NA; len: 16; CDR3nt: TGTGCCAGCAGCTTAGTCCTCGTGACTAGCGCCAATGAGCAGTTCTTC; CDR3aa: CASSLVLVTSANEQFF
v_gene: TRBV5-1; j_gene: TRBJ2-7; d_gene: NA; abundance: once; len: 14; CDR3nt: TGCGCCAGCAGCCCCGGGGTTGATAGCTACGAGCAGTACTTC; CDR3aa: CASSPGVDSYEQYF
v_gene: TRBV4-1; j_gene: TRBJ1-2; d_gene: NA; abundance: NA; len: 17; CDR3nt: TGCGCCAGCAGCCAAGATACGGGGACGGAAGCTAACTATGGCTACACCTTC; CDR3aa: CASSQDTGTEANYGYTF
v_gene: TRBV4-1; j_gene: TRBJ1-5; d_gene: NA; abundance: NA; len: 15; CDR3nt: TGCGCCAGCAGCCCGGGGGAGGGGAGGGGACAGCCCCAGCATTTT; CDR3aa: CASSPGEGRGQPQHF
v_gene: TRBV7-9; j_gene: TRBJ1-1; d_gene: NA; abundance: NA; len: 15; CDR3nt: TGTGCCAGCAGCCTTCAGGGTTTTGGGAACACTGAAGCTTTCTTT; CDR3aa: CASSLQGFGNTEAFF
v_gene: TRBV5-4; j_gene: TRBJ1-1; d_gene: NA; abundance: NA; len: 13; CDR3nt: TGTGCCAGCAGCTTGGGAGGGATCGCTGAAGCTTTCTTT; CDR3aa: CASSLGGIAEAFF
v_gene: TRBV5-1; j_gene: TRBJ1-4; d_gene: NA; abundance: NA; len: 15; CDR3nt: TGCGCCAGCAGCTGGGGACAAGCCGGAGGTGAAAAACTGTTTTTT; CDR3aa: CASSWGQAGGEKLFF
v_gene: TRBV28; j_gene: TRBJ1-2; d_gene: TRBD1; abundance: NA; len: 13; CDR3nt: TGTGCCACCCCCTCCGGGACAGACTATGGCTACACCTTC; CDR3aa: CATPSGTDYGYTF
v_gene: TRBV28; j_gene: TRBJ1-2; d_gene: TRBD1; abundance: NA; len: 14; CDR3nt: TGTGCCAGCAGCTACGGGACAGGGGCTTATGGCTACACCTTC; CDR3aa: CASSYGTGAYGYTF
v_gene: TRBV14; j_gene: TRBJ1-1; d_gene: NA; abundance: NA; len: 15; CDR3nt: TGTGCCAGCAGCCCTGTTTTGGGGGGGAACACTGAAGCTTTCTTT; CDR3aa: CASSPVLGGNTEAFF
v_gene: TRBV6-5; j_gene: TRBJ2-7; d_gene: NA; abundance: once; len: 15; CDR3nt: TGTGCCAGCAGTCGAACCGGGACGCTGACCTACGAGCAGTACTTC; CDR3aa: CASSRTGTLTYEQYF
v_gene: TRBV28; j_gene: TRBJ2-5; d_gene: NA; abundance: NA; len: 12; CDR3nt: TGTGCCAGCAGTTTACCTCAAGAGACCCAGTACTTC; CDR3aa: CASSLPQETQYF
v_gene: TRBV18; j_gene: TRBJ1-1; d_gene: NA; abundance: NA; len: 12; CDR3nt: TGTGCCAGCTCACTTCCCGGAAACCAAGCTTTCTTT; CDR3aa: CASSLPGNQAFF
v_gene: TRBV5-6; j_gene: TRBJ1-6; d_gene: NA; abundance: NA; len: 14; CDR3nt: TGTGCCAGCAGCTCAAGGGCTAACCGGGGCCCTATCCACTTT; CDR3aa: CASSSRANRGPIHF
v_gene: TRBV4-1; j_gene: TRBJ2-5; d_gene: NA; abundance: NA; len: 15; CDR3nt: TGCGCCAGCAGCCAAGTTGTAGGGGATGAAGAGACCCAGTACTTC; CDR3aa: CASSQVVGDEETQYF
v_gene: TRBV4-1; j_gene: TRBJ2-1; d_gene: TRBD2; abundance: NA; len: 17; CDR3nt: TGCGCCAGCAGCCAGGGACTAGCGGGCCGCTCCTACAATGAGCAGTTCTTC; CDR3aa: CASSQGLAGRSYNEQFF
v_gene: TRBV7-9; j_gene: TRBJ2-2; d_gene: NA; abundance: NA; len: 15; CDR3nt: TGTGCCAGCACGACCTATGGGGTAAACACCGGGGAGCTGTTTTTT; CDR3aa: CASTTYGVNTGELFF
v_gene: TRBV6-1; j_gene: TRBJ2-7; d_gene: NA; abundance: NA; len: 11; CDR3nt: TGTGCCAGCGCCTGGGGCTACGAGCAGTACTTC; CDR3aa: CASAWGYEQYF
v_gene: TRBV27; j_gene: TRBJ2-3; d_gene: NA; abundance: NA; len: 16; CDR3nt: TGTGCCAGCAGATCCGTTATGGCACAGAACACAGATACGCAGTATTTT; CDR3aa: CASRSVMAQNTDTQYF
v_gene: TRBV5-6; j_gene: TRBJ2-5; d_gene: NA; abundance: NA; len: 14; CDR3nt: TGTGCCAGCAGCTACGGTTCAGCACAAGAGACCCAGTACTTC; CDR3aa: CASSYGSAQETQYF
v_gene: TRBV2; j_gene: TRBJ1-1; d_gene: TRBD1; abundance: few; len: 13; CDR3nt: TGTGCCAGTAAGGGGGACAGGGTCACTGAAGCTTTCTTT; CDR3aa: CASKGDRVTEAFF
v_gene: TRBV6-1; j_gene: TRBJ1-1; d_gene: TRBD1; abundance: NA; len: 16; CDR3nt: TGTGCCAGCAGTGAAACGACAGGGGGCGGTACCACTGAAGCTTTCTTT; CDR3aa: CASSETTGGGTTEAFF
v_gene: TRBV27; j_gene: TRBJ2-1; d_gene: NA; abundance: NA; len: 16; CDR3nt: TGTGCCAGCAGTTTCCGCTCTCCTCGGGTCGGGGATGAGCAGTTCTTC; CDR3aa: CASSFRSPRVGDEQFF
v_gene: TRBV29-1; j_gene: TRBJ2-3; d_gene: TRBD2; abundance: once; len: 15; CDR3nt: TGCAGCGTTGAAGGTCTAGCGGGAGCCACAGATACGCAGTATTTT; CDR3aa: CSVEGLAGATDTQYF
v_gene: TRBV7-6; j_gene: TRBJ2-3; d_gene: TRBD2; abundance: NA; len: 14; CDR3nt: TGTGCCAGCAGCTCCGGACTAGCGGCGGATACGCAGTATTTT; CDR3aa: CASSSGLAADTQYF
v_gene: TRBV7-9; j_gene: TRBJ2-7; d_gene: NA; abundance: NA; len: 17; CDR3nt: TGTGCCAGCAGCTTAGAGGGGGTGGGAACGTACTCCTACGAGCAGTACTTC; CDR3aa: CASSLEGVGTYSYEQYF
v_gene: TRBV11-2; j_gene: TRBJ2-7; d_gene: NA; abundance: few; len: 15; CDR3nt: TGTGCCAGCAGCTTAGATTGGGGCGCCACCTACGAGCAGTACTTC; CDR3aa: CASSLDWGATYEQYF
v_gene: TRBV9; j_gene: TRBJ1-2; d_gene: NA; abundance: NA; len: 12; CDR3nt: TGTGCCAGCAGCGACAGTCACTATGGCTACACCTTC; CDR3aa: CASSDSHYGYTF
v_gene: TRBV5-6; j_gene: TRBJ2-5; d_gene: TRBD2; abundance: NA; len: 19; CDR3nt: TGTGCCAGCAGCTTGTTCGGATGGCGACTAGCGGGGACCCAAGAGACCCAGTACTTC; CDR3aa: CASSLFGWRLAGTQETQYF
v_gene: TRBV6-1; j_gene: TRBJ2-5; d_gene: TRBD2; abundance: NA; len: 15; CDR3nt: TGTGCCAGCAGACGACTAGCGGGGGGCCAAGAGACCCAGTACTTC; CDR3aa: CASRRLAGGQETQYF
v_gene: TRBV9; j_gene: TRBJ2-1; d_gene: NA; abundance: NA; len: 16; CDR3nt: TGTGCCAGCAGCGTAGGGCTGGGAGTCCCATCCTCTGAGCAGTTCTTC; CDR3aa: CASSVGLGVPSSEQFF
v_gene: TRBV6-5; j_gene: TRBJ2-2; d_gene: NA; abundance: NA; len: 14; CDR3nt: TGTGCCAGCAGCCCCGACAGGAACACCGGGGAGCTGTTTTTT; CDR3aa: CASSPDRNTGELFF
v_gene: TRBV4-3; j_gene: TRBJ1-5; d_gene: NA; abundance: few; len: 13; CDR3nt: TGCGCCAGCAGCCAAGATCGGGGGCAGCCCCAGCATTTT; CDR3aa: CASSQDRGQPQHF
v_gene: TRBV5-1; j_gene: TRBJ2-7; d_gene: TRBD2; abundance: many; len: 14; CDR3nt: TGCGCCAGCAGAGCGGGAGCTACCTCCTACGAGCAGTACTTC; CDR3aa: CASRAGATSYEQYF
v_gene: TRBV4-2; j_gene: TRBJ2-7; d_gene: NA; abundance: NA; len: 13; CDR3nt: TGTGCCAGCAGCCAAGGGCCCAGTGTCGAGCAGTACTTC; CDR3aa: CASSQGPSVEQYF
v_gene: TRBV15; j_gene: TRBJ1-5; d_gene: NA; abundance: NA; len: 16; CDR3nt: TGTGCCACCAGCAGAGATCCGGGACGGAGCAATCAGCCCCAGCATTTT; CDR3aa: CATSRDPGRSNQPQHF
v_gene: TRBV27; j_gene: TRBJ2-7; d_gene: NA; abundance: once; len: 14; CDR3nt: TGTGCCAGCAGTGTAAGGGACGGAGCCTACGAGCAGTACTTC; CDR3aa: CASSVRDGAYEQYF
v_gene: TRBV4-1; j_gene: TRBJ2-2; d_gene: TRBD2; abundance: NA; len: 17; CDR3nt: TGCGCCAGCAGCCAACTTCTTCGGACTAGTAGCACCGGGGAGCTGTTTTTT; CDR3aa: CASSQLLRTSSTGELFF
v_gene: TRBV27; j_gene: TRBJ1-1; d_gene: TRBD1; abundance: NA; len: 14; CDR3nt: TGTGCCAGCAGTCGACATACAGGGGGTACTGAAGCTTTCTTT; CDR3aa: CASSRHTGGTEAFF
v_gene: TRBV7-3; j_gene: TRBJ2-1; d_gene: TRBD2; abundance: NA; len: 17; CDR3nt: TGTGCCAGCAGCTTAAGTTCTAGCGGGAGTTTCTACAATGAGCAGTTCTTC; CDR3aa: CASSLSSSGSFYNEQFF
v_gene: TRBV30; j_gene: TRBJ2-1; d_gene: NA; abundance: NA; len: 14; CDR3nt: TGTGCCTGGAGTGTGCTAGTCTATTCGAGTGAGCAGTTCTTC; CDR3aa: CAWSVLVYSSEQFF
v_gene: TRBV4-3; j_gene: TRBJ1-1; d_gene: NA; abundance: NA; len: 14; CDR3nt: TGCGCCAGCAGCCAAGACAGGATGAACACTGAAGCTTTCTTT; CDR3aa: CASSQDRMNTEAFF
v_gene: TRBV5-4; j_gene: TRBJ1-1; d_gene: TRBD1; abundance: NA; len: 14; CDR3nt: TGTGCCAGCAGCTCCCGCGGAGGCAGGGGGGAAGCTTTCTTT; CDR3aa: CASSSRGGRGEAFF
v_gene: TRBV5-1; j_gene: TRBJ2-5; d_gene: NA; abundance: NA; len: 14; CDR3nt: TGCGCCAGCAGCTTTCAGGGGACCCAAGAGACCCAGTACTTC; CDR3aa: CASSFQGTQETQYF
v_gene: TRBV18; j_gene: TRBJ2-7; d_gene: TRBD1; abundance: NA; len: 14; CDR3nt: TGTGCCAGCTCACCAGGGACAGTCTCCTACGAGCAGTACTTC; CDR3aa: CASSPGTVSYEQYF
v_gene: TRBV6-5; j_gene: TRBJ2-1; d_gene: NA; abundance: NA; len: 11; CDR3nt: TGTGCCAGCAGTCACGGAGGGGCCCAGTTCTTC; CDR3aa: CASSHGGAQFF
v_gene: TRBV5-6; j_gene: TRBJ2-6; d_gene: NA; abundance: few; len: 15; CDR3nt: TGTGCCAGCAGCTTGCCGAGGGCTGGGGCCAACGTCCTGACTTTC; CDR3aa: CASSLPRAGANVLTF
v_gene: TRBV25-1; j_gene: TRBJ1-2; d_gene: NA; abundance: NA; len: 12; CDR3nt: TGTGCCAGCAGTGGAGACGTCTATGGCTACACCTTC; CDR3aa: CASSGDVYGYTF
v_gene: TRBV19; j_gene: TRBJ2-7; d_gene: TRBD2; abundance: once; len: 15; CDR3nt: TGTGCCAGTAGTTTAACTAGCGGACAAACCTACGAGCAGTACTTC; CDR3aa: CASSLTSGQTYEQYF
v_gene: TRBV6-1; j_gene: TRBJ2-1; d_gene: NA; abundance: many; len: 14; CDR3nt: TGTGCCAGCAGGAAGACAGGAGCCTACAATGAGCAGTTCTTC; CDR3aa: CASRKTGAYNEQFF
v_gene: TRBV18; j_gene: TRBJ2-3; d_gene: NA; abundance: NA; len: 15; CDR3nt: TGTGCCAGCTCACCACGCCGGGGTGAGACAGATACGCAGTATTTT; CDR3aa: CASSPRRGETDTQYF
v_gene: TRBV6-1; j_gene: TRBJ1-5; d_gene: NA; abundance: NA; len: 14; CDR3nt: TGTGCCAGCAGTGGGCAGAACACTTATGGACCCCAGCATTTT; CDR3aa: CASSGQNTYGPQHF
v_gene: TRBV30; j_gene: TRBJ2-2; d_gene: NA; abundance: NA; len: 14; CDR3nt: TGTGCCTGCCCCCTGGACAGGAACACCGGGGAGCTGTTTTTT; CDR3aa: CACPLDRNTGELFF
v_gene: TRBV19; j_gene: TRBJ2-1; d_gene: TRBD1; abundance: NA; len: 13; CDR3nt: TGTGCCAGTAGTGGACAGGGGGCAAATGAGCAGTTCTTC; CDR3aa: CASSGQGANEQFF